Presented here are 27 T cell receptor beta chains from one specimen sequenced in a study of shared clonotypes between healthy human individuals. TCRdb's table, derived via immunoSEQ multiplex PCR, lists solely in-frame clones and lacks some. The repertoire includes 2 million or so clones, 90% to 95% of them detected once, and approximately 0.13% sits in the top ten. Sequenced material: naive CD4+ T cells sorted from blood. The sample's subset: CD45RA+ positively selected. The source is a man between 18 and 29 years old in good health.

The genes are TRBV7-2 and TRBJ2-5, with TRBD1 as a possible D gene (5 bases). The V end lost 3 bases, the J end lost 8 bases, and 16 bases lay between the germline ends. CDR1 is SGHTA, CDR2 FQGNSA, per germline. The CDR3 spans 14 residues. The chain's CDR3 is CASSFRQLRETQYF. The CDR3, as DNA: TGTGCCAGCAGCTTTCGACAGTTAAGAGAAACCCAGTACTTC.

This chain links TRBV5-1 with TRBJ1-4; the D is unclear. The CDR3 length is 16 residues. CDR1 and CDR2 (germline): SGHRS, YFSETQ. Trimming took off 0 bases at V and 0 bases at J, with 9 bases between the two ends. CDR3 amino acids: CASSLGVIATNEKLFF. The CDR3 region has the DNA TGCGCCAGCAGCTTGGGCGTCATCGCAACTAATGAAAAACTGTTTTTT.

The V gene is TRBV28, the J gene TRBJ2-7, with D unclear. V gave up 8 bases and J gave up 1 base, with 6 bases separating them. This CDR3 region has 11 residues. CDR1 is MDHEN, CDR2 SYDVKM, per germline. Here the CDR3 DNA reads TGTGCCAGCCTTGGGTCCTACGAGCAGTACTTC. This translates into CASLGSYEQYF.

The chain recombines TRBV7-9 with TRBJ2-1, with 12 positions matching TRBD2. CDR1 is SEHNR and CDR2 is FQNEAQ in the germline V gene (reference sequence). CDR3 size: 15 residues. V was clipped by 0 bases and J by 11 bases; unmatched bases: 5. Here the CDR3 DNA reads TGTGCCAGCAGCTTAGCCTCGACTAGCGGGAGCCAGCAGTTCTTC. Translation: CASSLASTSGSQQFF.

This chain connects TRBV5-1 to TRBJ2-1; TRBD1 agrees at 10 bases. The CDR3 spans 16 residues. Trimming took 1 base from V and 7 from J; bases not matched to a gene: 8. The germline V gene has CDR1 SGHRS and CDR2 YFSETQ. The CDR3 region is CASSLTVGQGFNEQFF. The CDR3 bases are TGCGCCAGCAGCTTGACCGTGGGACAGGGGTTTAATGAGCAGTTCTTC.

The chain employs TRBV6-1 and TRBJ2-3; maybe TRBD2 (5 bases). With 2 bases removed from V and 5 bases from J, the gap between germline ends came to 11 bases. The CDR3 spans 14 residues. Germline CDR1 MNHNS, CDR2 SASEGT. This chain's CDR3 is CASSERARGDTQYF. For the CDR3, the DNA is TGTGCCAGCAGTGAACGAGCTCGGGGAGATACGCAGTATTTT.

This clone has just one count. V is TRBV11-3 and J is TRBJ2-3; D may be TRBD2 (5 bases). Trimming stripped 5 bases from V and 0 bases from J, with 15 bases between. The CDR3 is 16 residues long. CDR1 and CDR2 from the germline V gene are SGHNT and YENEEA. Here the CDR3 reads CASSPQAEPSTDTQYF. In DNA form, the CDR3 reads TGTGCCAGCAGCCCCCAAGCGGAACCTAGCACAGATACGCAGTATTTT. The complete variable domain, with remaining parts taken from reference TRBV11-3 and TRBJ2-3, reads EAGVVQSPRYKIIEKKQPVAFWCNPISGHNTLYWYLQNLGQGPELLIRYENEEAVDDSQLPKDRFSAERLKGVDSTLKIQPAELGDSAVYLCASSPQAEPSTDTQYFGPGTRLTVL.

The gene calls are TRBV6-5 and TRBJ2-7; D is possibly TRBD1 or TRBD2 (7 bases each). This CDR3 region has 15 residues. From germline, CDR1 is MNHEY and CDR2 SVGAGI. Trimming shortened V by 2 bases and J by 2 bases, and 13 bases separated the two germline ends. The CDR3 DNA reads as TGTGCCAGCAGTTACGGGGCAGGGGGGGCCTACGAGCAGTACTTC. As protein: CASSYGAGGAYEQYF.

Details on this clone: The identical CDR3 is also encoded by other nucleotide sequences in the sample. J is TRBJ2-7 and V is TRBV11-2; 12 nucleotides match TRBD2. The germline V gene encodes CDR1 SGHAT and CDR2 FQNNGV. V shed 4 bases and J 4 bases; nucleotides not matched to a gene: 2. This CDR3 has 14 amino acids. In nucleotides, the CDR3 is TGTGCCAGCAGCTCGGGACTAGCGGGTTACGAGCAGTACTTC. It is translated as CASSSGLAGYEQYF.

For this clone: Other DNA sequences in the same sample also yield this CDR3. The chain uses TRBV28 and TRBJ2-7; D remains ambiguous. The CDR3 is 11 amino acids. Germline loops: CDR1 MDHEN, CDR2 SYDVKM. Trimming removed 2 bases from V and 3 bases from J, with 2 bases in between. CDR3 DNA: TGTGCCAGCAGTTTACTCTACGAGCAGTACTTC. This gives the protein CASSLLYEQYF.

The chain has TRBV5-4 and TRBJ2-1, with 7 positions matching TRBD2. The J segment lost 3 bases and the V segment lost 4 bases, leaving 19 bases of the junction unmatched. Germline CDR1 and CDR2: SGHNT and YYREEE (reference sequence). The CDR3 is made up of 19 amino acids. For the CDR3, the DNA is TGTGCCAGCAGCCCGGGGGATGGCGGGAGAATTTTTGGCTACAATGAGCAGTTCTTC. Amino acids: CASSPGDGGRIFGYNEQFF. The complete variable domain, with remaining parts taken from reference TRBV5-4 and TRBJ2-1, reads ETGVTQSPTHLIKTRGQQVTLRCSSQSGHNTVSWYQQALGQGPQFIFQYYREEENGRGNFPPRFSGLQFPNYSSELNVNALELDDSALYLCASSPGDGGRIFGYNEQFFGPGTRLTVL.

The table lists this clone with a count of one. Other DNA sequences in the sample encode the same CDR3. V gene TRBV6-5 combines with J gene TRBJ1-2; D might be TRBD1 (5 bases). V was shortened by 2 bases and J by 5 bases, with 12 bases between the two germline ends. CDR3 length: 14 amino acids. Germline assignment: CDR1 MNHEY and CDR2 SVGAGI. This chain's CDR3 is CASSYGLGTYGYTF. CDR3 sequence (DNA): TGTGCCAGCAGTTACGGGCTGGGGACGTATGGCTACACCTTC.

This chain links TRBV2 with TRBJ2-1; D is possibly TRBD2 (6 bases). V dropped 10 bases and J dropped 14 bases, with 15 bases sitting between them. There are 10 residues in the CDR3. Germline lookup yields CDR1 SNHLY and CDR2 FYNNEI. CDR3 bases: TGTGCCACCCGGGGGACCTTCAAGTTCTTC. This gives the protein CATRGTFKFF.

The CDR3 DNA reads TGTGCCATCAGTGAGAGGGCAGGGAAATATCAGCCCCAGCATTTT. Translating it yields CAISERAGKYQPQHF. V usage is TRBV10-3 and J usage is TRBJ1-5; a weak D match, TRBD1 (5 bases). Germline loops: CDR1 ENHRY, CDR2 SYGVKD. CDR3 length: 15 residues. V was trimmed by 2 bases and J by 5 bases, leaving 13 bases between them.

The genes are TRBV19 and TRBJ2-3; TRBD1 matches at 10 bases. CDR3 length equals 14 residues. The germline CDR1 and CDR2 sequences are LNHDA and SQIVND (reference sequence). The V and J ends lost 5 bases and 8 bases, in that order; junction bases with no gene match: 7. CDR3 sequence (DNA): TGTGCCAGTAGTGGAATACGACAGGGGGCTACGCAGTATTTT. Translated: CASSGIRQGATQYF.

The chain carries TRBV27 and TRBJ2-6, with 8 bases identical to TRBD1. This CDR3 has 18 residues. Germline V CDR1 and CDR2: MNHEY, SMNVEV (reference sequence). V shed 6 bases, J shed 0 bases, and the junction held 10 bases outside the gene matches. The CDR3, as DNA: TGTGCCAGCAGAAGAACAGGGGGGAAAATCTCTGGGGCCAACGTCCTGACTTTC. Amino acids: CASRRTGGKISGANVLTF.

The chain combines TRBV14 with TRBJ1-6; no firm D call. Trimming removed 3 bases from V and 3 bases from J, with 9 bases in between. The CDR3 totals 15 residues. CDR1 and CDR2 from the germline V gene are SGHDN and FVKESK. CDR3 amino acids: CASSQSLIYNSPLHF. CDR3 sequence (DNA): TGTGCCAGCAGCCAGTCACTGATCTATAATTCACCCCTCCACTTT.

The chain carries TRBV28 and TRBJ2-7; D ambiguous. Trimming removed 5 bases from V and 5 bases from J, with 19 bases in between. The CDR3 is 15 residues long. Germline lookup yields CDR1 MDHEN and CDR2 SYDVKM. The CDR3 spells CASSPAIVGIHEQYF. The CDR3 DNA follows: TGTGCCAGCAGTCCCGCTATTGTGGGGATCCACGAGCAGTACTTC.

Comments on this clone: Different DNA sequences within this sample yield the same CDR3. Here the CDR3 DNA reads TGTGCCAGCAGCCCTGGACTGGGAAGCTCCTACAATGAGCAGTTCTTC. The encoded protein is CASSPGLGSSYNEQFF. This sequence joins TRBV7-9 and TRBJ2-1, with D tentatively TRBD2 (5 bases). The V gene's germline CDR1 is SEHNR and CDR2 FQNEAQ (reference sequence). V shed 5 bases and J shed 0 bases, with 14 bases lying between them. The CDR3 runs to 16 residues.

In DNA, the CDR3 is TGTGCCACCAGTACTTTAGCCAAAAACATTCAGTACTTC. This translates into CATSTLAKNIQYF. The rearrangement joins TRBV15 to TRBJ2-4, with D hard to call. V shed 6 bases and J shed 0 bases, with 6 bases lying between them. Germline lookup yields CDR1 LNHNV and CDR2 YYDKDF (reference sequence). The CDR3 contains 13 residues.

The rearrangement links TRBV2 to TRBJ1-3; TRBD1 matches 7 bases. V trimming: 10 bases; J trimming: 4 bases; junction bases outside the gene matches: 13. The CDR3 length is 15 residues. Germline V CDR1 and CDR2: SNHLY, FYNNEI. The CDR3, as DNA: TGTGCCACGAGGACAGGCCTCCACTCAGGAAACACCATATATTTT. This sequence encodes CATRTGLHSGNTIYF. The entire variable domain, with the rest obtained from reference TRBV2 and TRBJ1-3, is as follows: EPEVTQTPSHQVTQMGQEVILRCVPISNHLYFYWYRQILGQKVEFLVSFYNNEISEKSEIFDDQFSVERPDGSNFTLKIRSTKLEDSAMYFCATRTGLHSGNTIYFGEGSWLTVV.

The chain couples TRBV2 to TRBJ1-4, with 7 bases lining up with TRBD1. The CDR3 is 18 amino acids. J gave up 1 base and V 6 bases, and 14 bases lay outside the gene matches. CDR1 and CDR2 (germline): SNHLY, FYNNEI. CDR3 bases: TGTGCCAGCAGCCCGCCCCTAGACAGGGCGGGAACTAATGAAAAACTGTTTTTT. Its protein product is CASSPPLDRAGTNEKLFF.

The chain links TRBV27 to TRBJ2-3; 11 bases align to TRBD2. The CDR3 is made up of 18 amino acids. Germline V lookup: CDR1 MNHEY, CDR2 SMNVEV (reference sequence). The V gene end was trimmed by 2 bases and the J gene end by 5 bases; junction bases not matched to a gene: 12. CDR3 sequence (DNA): TGTGCCAGCAGTTTAGTGGGGCTAGCGGGAGGTGGGGAAGATACGCAGTATTTT. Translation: CASSLVGLAGGGEDTQYF.

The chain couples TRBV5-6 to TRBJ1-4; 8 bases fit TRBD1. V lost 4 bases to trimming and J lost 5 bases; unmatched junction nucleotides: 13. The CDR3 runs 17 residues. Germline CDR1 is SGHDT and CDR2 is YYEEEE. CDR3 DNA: TGTGCCAGCAGCCAGACAGGGGCGGCCCTAGTAAATGAAAAACTGTTTTTT. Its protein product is CASSQTGAALVNEKLFF.

CDR3 coding DNA: TGCGCCAGCAGTCAACTACCTCCCGGACAGGGATCCTACGAGCAGTACTTC. Its translation: CASSQLPPGQGSYEQYF. This rearrangement joins TRBV23-1 to TRBJ2-7, with 8 bases fitting TRBD1. TRBV23-1 is marked as an open reading frame, function uncertain. The length of the CDR3 is 17 residues. With V trimmed by 2 bases and J by 1 base, 10 bases remained unmatched.

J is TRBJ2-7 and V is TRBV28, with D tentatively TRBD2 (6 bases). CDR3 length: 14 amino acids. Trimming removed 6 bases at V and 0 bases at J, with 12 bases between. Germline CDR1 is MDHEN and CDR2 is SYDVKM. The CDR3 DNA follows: TGTGCCAGCAGGTCGGGGGACCTCTCCTACGAGCAGTACTTC. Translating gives CASRSGDLSYEQYF. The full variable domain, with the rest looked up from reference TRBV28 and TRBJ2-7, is DVKVTQSSRYLVKRTGEKVFLECVQDMDHENMFWYRQDPGLGLRLIYFSYDVKMKEKGDIPEGYSVSREKKERFSLILESASTNQTSMYLCASRSGDLSYEQYFGPGTRLTVT.

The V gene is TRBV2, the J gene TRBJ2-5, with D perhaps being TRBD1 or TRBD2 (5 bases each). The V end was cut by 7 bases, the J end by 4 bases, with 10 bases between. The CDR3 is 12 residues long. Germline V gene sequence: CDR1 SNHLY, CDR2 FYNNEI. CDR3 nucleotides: TGTGCCAGCAATACGAGGGGAGAGACCCAGTACTTC. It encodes CASNTRGETQYF.